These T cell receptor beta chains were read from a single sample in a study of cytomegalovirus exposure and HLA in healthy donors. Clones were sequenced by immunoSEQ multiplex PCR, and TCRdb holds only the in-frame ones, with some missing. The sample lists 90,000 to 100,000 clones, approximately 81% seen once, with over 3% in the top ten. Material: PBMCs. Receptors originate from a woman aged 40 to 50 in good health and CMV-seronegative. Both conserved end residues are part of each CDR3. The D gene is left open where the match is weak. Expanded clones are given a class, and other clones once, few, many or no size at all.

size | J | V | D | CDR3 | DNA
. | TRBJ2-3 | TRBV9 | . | CASSVALGTGRTDTQYF | TGTGCCAGCAGCGTAGCTCTGGGGACTGGGAGGACAGATACGCAGTATTTT
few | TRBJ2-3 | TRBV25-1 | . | CASSESPGRGPSTDTQYF | TGTGCCAGCAGTGAAAGTCCTGGCAGGGGACCTAGCACAGATACGCAGTATTTT
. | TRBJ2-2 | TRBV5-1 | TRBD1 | CASSIGQGGYTGELFF | TGCGCCAGCAGCATAGGACAGGGGGGATACACCGGGGAGCTGTTTTTT
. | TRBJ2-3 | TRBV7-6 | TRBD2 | CASSLGTSGRMVDTQYF | TGTGCCAGCAGCCTCGGGACTAGCGGGAGGATGGTAGATACGCAGTATTTT
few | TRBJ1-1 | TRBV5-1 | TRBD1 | CASSRITGANTEAFF | TGCGCCAGCAGCCGTATTACAGGGGCGAACACTGAAGCTTTCTTT
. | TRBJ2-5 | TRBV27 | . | CASGGARETQYF | TGTGCCAGCGGAGGGGCGCGGGAGACCCAGTACTTC
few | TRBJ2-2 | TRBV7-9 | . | CASVVGGPTGELFF | TGTGCCAGCGTCGTCGGAGGGCCCACCGGGGAGCTGTTTTTT
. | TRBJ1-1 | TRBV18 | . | CASSPLGGENTEAFF | TGTGCCAGCTCTCCCCTGGGAGGGGAGAACACTGAAGCTTTCTTT
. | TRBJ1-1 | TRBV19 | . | CASSIERNTEAFF | TGTGCCAGTAGTATCGAGCGAAACACTGAAGCTTTCTTT
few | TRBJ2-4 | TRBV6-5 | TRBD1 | CASSPGTGGRIQYF | TGTGCCAGCAGTCCCGGGACAGGGGGCCGGATTCAGTACTTC
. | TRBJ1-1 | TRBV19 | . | CASTTQGRVTEAFF | TGTGCCAGTACTACGCAGGGGAGGGTCACTGAAGCTTTCTTT
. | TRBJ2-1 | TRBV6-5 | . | CASSARGEQFF | TGTGCCAGCAGCGCTCGAGGTGAGCAGTTCTTC
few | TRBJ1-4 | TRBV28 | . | CASHGAPNEKLFF | TGTGCCAGCCATGGGGCCCCTAATGAAAAACTGTTTTTT
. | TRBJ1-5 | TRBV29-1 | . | CSVEEGINQPQHF | TGCAGCGTTGAGGAGGGAATCAATCAGCCCCAGCATTTT
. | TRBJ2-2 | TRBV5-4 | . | CASSFEMNTGELFF | TGTGCCAGCAGCTTCGAGATGAACACCGGGGAGCTGTTTTTT
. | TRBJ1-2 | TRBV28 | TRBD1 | CASSLGTGGSYTF | TGTGCCAGCAGTTTAGGGACAGGGGGAAGCTACACCTTC
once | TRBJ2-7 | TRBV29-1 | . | CSVEDMTGSYEQYF | TGCAGCGTTGAAGACATGACAGGCTCCTACGAGCAGTACTTC